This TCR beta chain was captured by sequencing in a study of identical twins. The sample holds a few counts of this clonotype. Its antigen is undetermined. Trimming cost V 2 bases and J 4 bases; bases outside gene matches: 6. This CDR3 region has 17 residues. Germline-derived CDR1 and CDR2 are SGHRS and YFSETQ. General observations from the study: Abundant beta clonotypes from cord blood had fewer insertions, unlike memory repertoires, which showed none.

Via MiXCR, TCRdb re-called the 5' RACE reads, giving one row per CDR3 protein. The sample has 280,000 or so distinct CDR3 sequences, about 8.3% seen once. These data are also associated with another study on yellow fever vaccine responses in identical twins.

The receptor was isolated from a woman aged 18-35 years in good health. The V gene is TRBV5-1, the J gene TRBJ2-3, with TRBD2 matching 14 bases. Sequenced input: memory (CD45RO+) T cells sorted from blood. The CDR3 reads CASSFPGTSGGSDTQYF. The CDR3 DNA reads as TGCGCCAGCAGCTTCCCAGGGACTAGCGGGGGCTCAGATACGCAGTATTTT.